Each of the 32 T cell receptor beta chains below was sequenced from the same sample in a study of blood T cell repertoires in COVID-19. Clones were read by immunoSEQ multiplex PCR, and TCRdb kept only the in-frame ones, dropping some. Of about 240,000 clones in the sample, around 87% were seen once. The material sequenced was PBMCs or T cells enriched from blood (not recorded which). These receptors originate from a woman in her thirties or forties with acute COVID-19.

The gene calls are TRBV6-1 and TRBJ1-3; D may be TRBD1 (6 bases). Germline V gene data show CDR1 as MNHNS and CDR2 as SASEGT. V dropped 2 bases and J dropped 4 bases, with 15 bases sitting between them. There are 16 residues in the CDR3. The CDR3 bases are TGTGCCAGCAGTGAACTCGCCGGGACAATCGGAAACACCATATATTTT. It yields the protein CASSELAGTIGNTIYF.

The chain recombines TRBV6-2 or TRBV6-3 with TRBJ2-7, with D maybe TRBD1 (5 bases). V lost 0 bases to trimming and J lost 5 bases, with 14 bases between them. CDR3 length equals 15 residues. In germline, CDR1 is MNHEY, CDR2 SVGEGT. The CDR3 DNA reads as TGTGCCAGCAGTTACTCGTCGGACATTGTGAACGAGCAGTACTTC. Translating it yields CASSYSSDIVNEQYF.

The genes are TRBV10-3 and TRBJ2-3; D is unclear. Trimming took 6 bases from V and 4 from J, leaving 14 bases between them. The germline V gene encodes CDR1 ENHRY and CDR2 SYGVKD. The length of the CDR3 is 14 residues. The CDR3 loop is CAISYDGQADTQYF. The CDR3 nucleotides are TGTGCCATCAGCTACGATGGGCAGGCAGATACGCAGTATTTT.

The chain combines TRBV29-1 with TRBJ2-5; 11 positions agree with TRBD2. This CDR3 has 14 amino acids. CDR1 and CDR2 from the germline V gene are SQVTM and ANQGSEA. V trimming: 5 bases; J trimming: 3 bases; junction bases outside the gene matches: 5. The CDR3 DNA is TGCAGCGTTCTTGGGACTAGCGGTAAAGAGACCCAGTACTTC. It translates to CSVLGTSGKETQYF.

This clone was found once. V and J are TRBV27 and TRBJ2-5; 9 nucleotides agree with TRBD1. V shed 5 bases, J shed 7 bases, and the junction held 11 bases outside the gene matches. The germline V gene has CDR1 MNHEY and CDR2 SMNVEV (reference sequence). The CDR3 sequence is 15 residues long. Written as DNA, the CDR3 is TGTGCCAGCAGTAGGGGACAGGGATTCTCGGGGACCCAGTACTTC. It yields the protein CASSRGQGFSGTQYF.

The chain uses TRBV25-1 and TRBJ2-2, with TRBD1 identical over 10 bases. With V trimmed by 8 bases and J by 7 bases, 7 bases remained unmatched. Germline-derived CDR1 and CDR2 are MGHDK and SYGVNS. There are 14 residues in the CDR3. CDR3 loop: CASARQGASGELFF. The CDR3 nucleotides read TGTGCCAGCGCCCGACAGGGGGCAAGCGGGGAGCTGTTTTTT.

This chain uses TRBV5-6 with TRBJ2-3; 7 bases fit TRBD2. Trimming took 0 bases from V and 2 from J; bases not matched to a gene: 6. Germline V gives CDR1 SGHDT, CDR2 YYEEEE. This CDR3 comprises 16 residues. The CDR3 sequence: CASSLGAGSYTDTQYF. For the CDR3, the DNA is TGTGCCAGCAGCTTGGGAGCGGGGAGTTACACAGATACGCAGTATTTT.

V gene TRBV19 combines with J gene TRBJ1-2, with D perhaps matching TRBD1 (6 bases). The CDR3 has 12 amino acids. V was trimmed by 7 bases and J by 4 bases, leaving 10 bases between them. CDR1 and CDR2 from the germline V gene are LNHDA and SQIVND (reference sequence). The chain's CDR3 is CASMTGLYGYTF. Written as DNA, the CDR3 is TGTGCCAGTATGACAGGCCTCTATGGCTACACCTTC.

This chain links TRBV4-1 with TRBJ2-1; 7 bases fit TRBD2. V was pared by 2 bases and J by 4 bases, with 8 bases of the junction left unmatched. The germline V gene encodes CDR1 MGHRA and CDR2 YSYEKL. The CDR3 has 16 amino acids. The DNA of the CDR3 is TGCGCCAGCAGCCAAACCGAGCGGGAAATATACAATGAGCAGTTCTTC. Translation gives CASSQTEREIYNEQFF.

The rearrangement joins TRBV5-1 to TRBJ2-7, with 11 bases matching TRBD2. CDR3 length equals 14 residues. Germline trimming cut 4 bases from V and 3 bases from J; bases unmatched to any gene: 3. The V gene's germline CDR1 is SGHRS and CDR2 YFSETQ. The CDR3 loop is CASSQTSGIYEQYF. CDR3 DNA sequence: TGCGCCAGCAGCCAGACTAGCGGGATCTACGAGCAGTACTTC.

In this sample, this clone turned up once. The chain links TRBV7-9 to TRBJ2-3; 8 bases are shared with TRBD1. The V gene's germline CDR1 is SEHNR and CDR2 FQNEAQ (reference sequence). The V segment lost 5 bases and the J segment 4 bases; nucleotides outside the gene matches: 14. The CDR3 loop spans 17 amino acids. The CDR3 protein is CASSPGSRDRFADTQYF. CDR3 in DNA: TGTGCCAGCAGCCCAGGGTCCCGGGACAGGTTTGCAGATACGCAGTATTTT. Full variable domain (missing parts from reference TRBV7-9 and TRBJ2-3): DTGVSQNPRHKITKRGQNVTFRCDPISEHNRLYWYRQTLGQGPEFLTYFQNEAQLEKSRLLSDRFSAERPKGSFSTLEIQRTEQGDSAMYLCASSPGSRDRFADTQYFGPGTRLTVL.

The CDR3 protein is CASSPGGGSYNEQFF. The CDR3 DNA sequence: TGTGCCAGCAGCCCGGGAGGGGGGTCCTACAATGAGCAGTTCTTC. The chain combines TRBV7-6 with TRBJ2-1; 8 nucleotides agree with TRBD2. Trimming cost V 5 bases and J 1 base; bases outside gene matches: 4. The V gene's germline CDR1 is SGHVS and CDR2 FNYEAQ. CDR3 size: 15 residues.

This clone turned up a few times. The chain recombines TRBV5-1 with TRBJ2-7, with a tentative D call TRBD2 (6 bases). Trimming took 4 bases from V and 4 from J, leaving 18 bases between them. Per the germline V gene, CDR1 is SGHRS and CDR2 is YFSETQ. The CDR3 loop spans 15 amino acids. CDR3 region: CASSRTGESRYEQYF. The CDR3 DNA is TGCGCCAGCAGCAGGACGGGGGAGTCGAGATACGAGCAGTACTTC. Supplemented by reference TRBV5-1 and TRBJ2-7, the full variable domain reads KAGVTQTPRYLIKTRGQQVTLSCSPISGHRSVSWYQQTPGQGLQFLFEYFSETQRNKGNFPGRFSGRQFSNSRSEMNVSTLELGDSALYLCASSRTGESRYEQYFGPGTRLTVT.

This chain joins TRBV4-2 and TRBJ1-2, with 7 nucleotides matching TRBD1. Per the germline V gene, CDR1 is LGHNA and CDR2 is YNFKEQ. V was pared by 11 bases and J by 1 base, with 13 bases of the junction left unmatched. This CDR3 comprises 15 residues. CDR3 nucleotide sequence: TGTGCCTCGTACGGCCAGGGACAGCTTAACTATGGCTACACCTTC. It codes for CASYGQGQLNYGYTF.

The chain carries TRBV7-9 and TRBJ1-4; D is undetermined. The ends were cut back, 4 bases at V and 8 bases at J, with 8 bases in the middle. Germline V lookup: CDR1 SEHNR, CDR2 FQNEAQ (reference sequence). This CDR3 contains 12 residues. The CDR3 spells CASSSRKEKLFF. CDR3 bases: TGTGCCAGCAGCTCTAGAAAGGAAAAACTGTTTTTT.

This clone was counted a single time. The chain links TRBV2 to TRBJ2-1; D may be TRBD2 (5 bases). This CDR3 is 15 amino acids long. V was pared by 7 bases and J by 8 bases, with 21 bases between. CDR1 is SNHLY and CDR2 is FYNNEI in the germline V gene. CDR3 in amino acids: CASMGIAPKVDEQFF. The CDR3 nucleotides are TGTGCCAGCATGGGCATAGCGCCTAAGGTTGATGAGCAGTTCTTC.

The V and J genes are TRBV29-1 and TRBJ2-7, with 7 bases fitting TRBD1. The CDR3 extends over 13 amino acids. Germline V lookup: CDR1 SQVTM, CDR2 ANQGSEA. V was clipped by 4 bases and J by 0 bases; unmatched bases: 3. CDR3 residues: CSVVGDSSYEQYF. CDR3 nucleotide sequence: TGCAGCGTTGTGGGGGACAGCTCCTACGAGCAGTACTTC.

CDR3 protein: CASSSQGEAHYEQYF. The CDR3 DNA reads TGTGCCAGCAGCTCCCAGGGGGAAGCTCACTACGAGCAGTACTTC. The rearrangement links TRBV7-9 to TRBJ2-7, with 7 bases matching TRBD1. CDR1 SEHNR and CDR2 FQNEAQ come from the germline V gene (reference sequence). The J segment lost 3 bases and the V segment lost 4 bases, leaving 9 bases of the junction unmatched. The CDR3 loop spans 15 amino acids. Variable domain in full (rest from reference TRBV7-9 and TRBJ2-7): DTGVSQNPRHKITKRGQNVTFRCDPISEHNRLYWYRQTLGQGPEFLTYFQNEAQLEKSRLLSDRFSAERPKGSFSTLEIQRTEQGDSAMYLCASSSQGEAHYEQYFGPGTRLTVT.

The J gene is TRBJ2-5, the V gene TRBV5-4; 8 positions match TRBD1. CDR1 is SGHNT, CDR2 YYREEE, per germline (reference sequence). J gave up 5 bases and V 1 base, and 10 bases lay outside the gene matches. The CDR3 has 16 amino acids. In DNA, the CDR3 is TGTGCCAGCAGCTTGCCCCGACAGGGGACGGGGGAGACCCAGTACTTC. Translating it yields CASSLPRQGTGETQYF.

The CDR3 sequence: CATSDMGTFNTGELFF. In DNA form, the CDR3 reads TGTGCCACCAGTGACATGGGGACTTTTAACACCGGGGAGCTGTTTTTT. This rearrangement joins TRBV24-1 to TRBJ2-2; D possibly corresponds to TRBD2 (6 bases). Germline V gene sequence: CDR1 KGHDR, CDR2 SFDVKD. The CDR3 runs to 16 residues. V was clipped by 4 bases and J by 2 bases, with 13 bases between them.

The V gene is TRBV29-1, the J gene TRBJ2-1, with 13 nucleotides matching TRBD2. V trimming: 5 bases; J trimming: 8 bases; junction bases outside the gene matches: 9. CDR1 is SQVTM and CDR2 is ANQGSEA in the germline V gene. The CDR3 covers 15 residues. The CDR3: CSVKKGLAGIYEQFF. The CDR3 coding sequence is TGCAGCGTTAAAAAGGGACTAGCGGGAATCTATGAGCAGTTCTTC.

This chain's CDR3 is CASSLGSRNSYEQYF. CDR3 sequence (DNA): TGTGCCAGCAGCTTGGGTAGCAGAAACTCCTACGAGCAGTACTTC. The chain joins TRBV5-4 to TRBJ2-7; D is unresolved. There are 15 residues in the CDR3. Germline values: CDR1 SGHNT, CDR2 YYREEE (reference sequence). V was cut by 0 bases and J by 0 bases, with 10 bases left in between.

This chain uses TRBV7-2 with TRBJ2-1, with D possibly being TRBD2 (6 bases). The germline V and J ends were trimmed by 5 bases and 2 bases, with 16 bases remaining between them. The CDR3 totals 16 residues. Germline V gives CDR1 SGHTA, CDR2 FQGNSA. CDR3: CASSTAIAATYNEQFF. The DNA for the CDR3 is TGTGCCAGCAGCACTGCGATAGCGGCTACCTACAATGAGCAGTTCTTC. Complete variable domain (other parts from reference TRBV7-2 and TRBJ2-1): GAGVSQSPSNKVTEKGKDVELRCDPISGHTALYWYRQSLGQGLEFLIYFQGNSAPDKSGLPSDRFSAERTGGSVSTLTIQRTQQEDSAVYLCASSTAIAATYNEQFFGPGTRLTVL.

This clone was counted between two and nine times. CDR3 nucleotides: TGCGCCAGCAGCCGGGACAGAGTTGGGACCCAGTACTTC. It is translated as CASSRDRVGTQYF. The V and J genes are TRBV5-1 and TRBJ2-5, with 7 bases identical to TRBD1. Per germline, CDR1 SGHRS and CDR2 YFSETQ. This CDR3 comprises 13 residues. The trim removed 4 bases at V and 7 bases at J, leaving 7 bases unmatched.

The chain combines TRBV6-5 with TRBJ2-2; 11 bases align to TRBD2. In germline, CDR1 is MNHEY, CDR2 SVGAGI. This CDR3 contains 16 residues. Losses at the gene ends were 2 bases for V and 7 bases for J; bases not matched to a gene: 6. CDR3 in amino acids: CASSYVAGGPHGELFF. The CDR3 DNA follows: TGTGCCAGCAGTTACGTAGCGGGAGGGCCCCACGGGGAGCTGTTTTTT.

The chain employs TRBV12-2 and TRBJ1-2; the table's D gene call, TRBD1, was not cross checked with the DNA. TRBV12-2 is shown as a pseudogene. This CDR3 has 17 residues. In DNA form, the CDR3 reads TGTGCAAGTCGCTTAACCCTCAGACAGGGGATTAACTATGGCTACACCTTC. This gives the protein CASRLTLRQGINYGYTF.

The CDR3 reads CAWDRELNTEAFF. The CDR3 DNA is TGTGCCTGGGACAGGGAGTTGAACACTGAAGCTTTCTTT. The genes are TRBV30 and TRBJ1-1; 7 bases line up with TRBD1. Germline V lookup: CDR1 GTSNPN, CDR2 SVGIG (reference sequence). V gave up 5 bases and J gave up 0 bases; unmatched junction bases: 3. The CDR3 runs 13 residues.

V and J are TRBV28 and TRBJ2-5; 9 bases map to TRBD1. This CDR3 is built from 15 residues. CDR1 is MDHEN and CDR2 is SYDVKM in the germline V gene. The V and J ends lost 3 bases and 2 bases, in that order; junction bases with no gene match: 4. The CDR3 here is CASSFWTGAQETQYF. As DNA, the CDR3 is TGTGCCAGCAGTTTTTGGACAGGGGCACAAGAGACCCAGTACTTC.

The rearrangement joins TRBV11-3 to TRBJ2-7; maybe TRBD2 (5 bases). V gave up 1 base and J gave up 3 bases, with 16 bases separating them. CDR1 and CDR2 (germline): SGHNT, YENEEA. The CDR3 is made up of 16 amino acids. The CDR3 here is CASSLVPGLPLYEQYF. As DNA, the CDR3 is TGTGCCAGCAGCTTAGTCCCCGGACTTCCTCTCTACGAGCAGTACTTC.

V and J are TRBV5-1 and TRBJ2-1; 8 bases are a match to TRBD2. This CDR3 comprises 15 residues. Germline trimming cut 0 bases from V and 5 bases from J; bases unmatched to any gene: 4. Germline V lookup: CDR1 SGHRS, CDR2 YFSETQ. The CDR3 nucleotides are TGCGCCAGCAGCTTGGTAGCGGGAAGAAACAATGAGCAGTTCTTC. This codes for CASSLVAGRNNEQFF.

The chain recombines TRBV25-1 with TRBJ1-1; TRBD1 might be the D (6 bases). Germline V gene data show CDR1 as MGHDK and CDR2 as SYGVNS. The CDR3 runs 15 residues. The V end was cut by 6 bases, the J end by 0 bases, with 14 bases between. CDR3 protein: CASRLNRDMNTEAFF. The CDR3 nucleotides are TGTGCCAGCAGGTTAAACCGGGACATGAACACTGAAGCTTTCTTT. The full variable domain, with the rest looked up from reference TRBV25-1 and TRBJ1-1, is EADIYQTPRYLVIGTGKKITLECSQTMGHDKMYWYQQDPGMELHLIHYSYGVNSTEKGDLSSESTVSRIRTEHFPLTLESARPSHTSQYLCASRLNRDMNTEAFFGQGTRLTVV.

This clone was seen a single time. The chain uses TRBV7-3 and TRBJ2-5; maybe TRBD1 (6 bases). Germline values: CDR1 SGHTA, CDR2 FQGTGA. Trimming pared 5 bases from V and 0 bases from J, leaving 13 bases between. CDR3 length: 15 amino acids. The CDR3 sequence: CASSVSRGNQETQYF. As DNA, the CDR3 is TGTGCCAGCAGCGTTAGTAGGGGGAACCAAGAGACCCAGTACTTC.